The entry below gives a single TCR beta chain sequence along with its context. This sample is drawn from a study of blood T cells in healthy people across ages. This CDR3 is built from 13 residues. V lost 6 bases and J 8 bases, leaving 14 bases between the germline ends. Germline values: CDR1 LNHNV, CDR2 YYDKDF (reference sequence). A second roughly 6 to 11 cycle PCR used barcoded and J-beta primers. Unique molecular identifiers of 12 random nucleotides labeled each cDNA. CDR3-containing paired-end reads numbered at least 2.5 million in each sample. Via MiXCR, TCRdb re-called the 5' RACE reads, giving one row per CDR3 protein. This sample carries over 500,000 distinct CDR3 sequences, 52% of them seen once, and the ten largest clones take approximately 12%. The total RNA that was extracted per sample amounted to at least 6 micrograms.

The sample consisted of blood. This receptor was taken from an elderly woman in good health. The chain recombines TRBV15 with TRBJ2-1; D ambiguous. The CDR3 DNA is TGTGCCACCAGGGACCCCTACGGGCATGAGCAGTTCTTC. This translates into CATRDPYGHEQFF.